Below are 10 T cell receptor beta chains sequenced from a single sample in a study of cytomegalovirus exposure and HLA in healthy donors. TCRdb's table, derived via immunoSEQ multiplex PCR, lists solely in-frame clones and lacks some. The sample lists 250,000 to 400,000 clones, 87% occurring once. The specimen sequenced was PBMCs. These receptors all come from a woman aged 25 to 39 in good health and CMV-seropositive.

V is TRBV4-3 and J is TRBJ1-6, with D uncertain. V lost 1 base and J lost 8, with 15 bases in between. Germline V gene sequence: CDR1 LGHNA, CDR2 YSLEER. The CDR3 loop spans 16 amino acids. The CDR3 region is CASSQGPGLGDSPLHF. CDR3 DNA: TGCGCCAGCAGCCAAGGACCGGGCCTCGGGGATTCACCCCTCCACTTT.

The CDR3, as DNA: TGTGCCAGCAGCTTAAGGACAGGGTCGTATGGCTACACCTTC. Its protein product is CASSLRTGSYGYTF. V is TRBV13 and J is TRBJ1-2; 8 bases line up with TRBD1. V dropped 2 bases and J dropped 5; count of bases not matched to a gene: 4. The germline CDR1 and CDR2 sequences are PRHDT and FYEKMQ (reference sequence). This CDR3 comprises 14 residues.

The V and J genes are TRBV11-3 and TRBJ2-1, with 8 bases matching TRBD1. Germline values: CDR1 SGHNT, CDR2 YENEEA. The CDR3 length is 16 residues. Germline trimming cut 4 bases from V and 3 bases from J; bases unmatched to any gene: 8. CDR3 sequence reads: CASSSQWDRNYNEQFF. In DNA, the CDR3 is TGTGCCAGCAGCTCGCAATGGGACAGGAACTACAATGAGCAGTTCTTC.

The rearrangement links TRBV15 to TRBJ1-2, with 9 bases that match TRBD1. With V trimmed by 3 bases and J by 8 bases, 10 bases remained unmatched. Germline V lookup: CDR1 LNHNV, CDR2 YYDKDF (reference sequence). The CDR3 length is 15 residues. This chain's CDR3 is CATSSPLQGALGYTF. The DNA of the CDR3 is TGTGCCACCAGCAGCCCACTACAGGGGGCGTTGGGCTACACCTTC. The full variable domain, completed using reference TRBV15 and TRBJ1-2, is DAMVIQNPRYQVTQFGKPVTLSCSQTLNHNVMYWYQQKSSQAPKLLFHYYDKDFNNEADTPDNFQSRRPNTSFCFLDIRSPGLGDTAMYLCATSSPLQGALGYTFGSGTRLTVV.

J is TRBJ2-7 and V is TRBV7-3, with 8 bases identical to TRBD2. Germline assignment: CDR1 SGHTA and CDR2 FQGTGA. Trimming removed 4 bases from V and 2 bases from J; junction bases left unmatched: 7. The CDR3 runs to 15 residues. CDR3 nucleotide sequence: TGTGCCAGCAGCTCCCCTGAAGCGGGAGCCTACGAGCAGTACTTC. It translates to CASSSPEAGAYEQYF.

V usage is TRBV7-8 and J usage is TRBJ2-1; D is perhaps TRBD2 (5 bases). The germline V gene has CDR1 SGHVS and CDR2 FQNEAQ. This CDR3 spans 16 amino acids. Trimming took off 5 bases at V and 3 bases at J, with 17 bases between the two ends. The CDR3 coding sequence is TGTGCCAGCAGCCATCTAGCTGGAGTGGTCTACAATGAGCAGTTCTTC. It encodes CASSHLAGVVYNEQFF.

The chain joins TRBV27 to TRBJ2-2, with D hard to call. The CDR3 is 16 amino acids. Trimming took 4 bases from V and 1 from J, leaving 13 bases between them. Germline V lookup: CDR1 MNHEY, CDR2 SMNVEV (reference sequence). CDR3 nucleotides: TGTGCCAGCAGTTCCTTTTTTGACTTGAACACCGGGGAGCTGTTTTTT. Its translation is CASSSFFDLNTGELFF.

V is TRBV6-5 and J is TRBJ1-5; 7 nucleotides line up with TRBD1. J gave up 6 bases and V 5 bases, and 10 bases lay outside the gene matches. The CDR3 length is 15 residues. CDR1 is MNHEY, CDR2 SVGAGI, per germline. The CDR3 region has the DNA TGTGCCAGCAGTCCCAAGGGGGCAGGGGGTCAGCCCCAGCATTTT. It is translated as CASSPKGAGGQPQHF.

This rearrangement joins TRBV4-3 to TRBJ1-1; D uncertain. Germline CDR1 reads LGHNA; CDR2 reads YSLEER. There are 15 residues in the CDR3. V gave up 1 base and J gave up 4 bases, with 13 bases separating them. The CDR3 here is CASSQAVIRVTEAFF. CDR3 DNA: TGCGCCAGCAGCCAAGCTGTGATAAGGGTCACTGAAGCTTTCTTT.

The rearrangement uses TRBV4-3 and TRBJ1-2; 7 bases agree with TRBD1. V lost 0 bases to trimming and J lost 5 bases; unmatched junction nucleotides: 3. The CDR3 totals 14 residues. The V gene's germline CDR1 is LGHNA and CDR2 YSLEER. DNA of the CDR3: TGCGCCAGCAGCCAAGATGTACAGGGGTATGGCTACACCTTC. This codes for CASSQDVQGYGYTF.